The 21 T cell receptor beta chains given below trace back to one sample, sequenced in a study of shared clonotypes between healthy human individuals. Some clones are missing from TCRdb's copy, which holds only in-frame ones; the method was immunoSEQ multiplex PCR. The sample lists 2 million to 3 million clones, 90% to 95% occurring once. Sequencing was carried out using naive CD4+ T cells from PBMCs. Indicated subset: CD45RA+ positively selected. These receptors originate from a man younger than 30 in good health. Some clones in this sample may be carry-over from other donors' samples.

The chain employs TRBV27 and TRBJ2-3; TRBD2 matches at 11 bases. The ends lost 3 bases at V and 0 bases at J; junction bases unmatched: 5. The CDR3 has 17 amino acids. CDR1 MNHEY and CDR2 SMNVEV come from the germline V gene (reference sequence). The CDR3 bases are TGTGCCAGCAGTTTTAGCGGGAGGGCCTGGAGCACAGATACGCAGTATTTT. It translates to CASSFSGRAWSTDTQYF.

This clone showed up just once. The chain joins TRBV5-1 to TRBJ1-2; weak D call: TRBD1 (6 bases). Germline V gives CDR1 SGHRS, CDR2 YFSETQ. V lost 2 bases and J 13 bases, leaving 15 bases between the germline ends. CDR3 length: 12 residues. Here the CDR3 DNA reads TGCGCCAGCAGCTTTGTCCCGGGACAAGGCACCTTC. Translated: CASSFVPGQGTF.

CDR3 amino acids: CASSLAPGGSTGELFF. The CDR3 region has the DNA TGTGCCAGCAGCTTGGCTCCCGGAGGGAGCACCGGGGAGCTGTTTTTT. The V and J genes are TRBV5-6 and TRBJ2-2, with a tentative D call TRBD2 (6 bases). The CDR3 totals 16 residues. Germline values: CDR1 SGHDT, CDR2 YYEEEE. V was clipped by 0 bases and J by 4 bases, with 13 bases between them.

This clone has just one count. The chain combines TRBV18 with TRBJ2-3; D not resolved. Deletions cut 3 bases from V and 0 bases from J, with 13 bases between. The germline gives CDR1 KGHSH, CDR2 LQKENI. The CDR3 runs to 16 residues. The CDR3 nucleotides are TGTGCCAGCTCACCCCAGGCGGCCCCTAGCACAGATACGCAGTATTTT. It specifies CASSPQAAPSTDTQYF.

This chain uses TRBV11-2 with TRBJ2-1; D ambiguous. V shed 4 bases and J shed 10 bases, with 11 bases lying between them. The CDR3 has 12 residues. The V gene's germline CDR1 is SGHAT and CDR2 FQNNGV. The CDR3: CASSWFGAEQFF. The CDR3 DNA reads TGTGCCAGCAGCTGGTTTGGTGCGGAGCAGTTCTTC.

This chain links TRBV7-9 with TRBJ2-2, with D possibly TRBD1 on 5 matching bases. The CDR3 has 16 amino acids. V lost 2 bases and J lost 7, with 17 bases in between. CDR1 and CDR2 from the germline V gene are SEHNR and FQNEAQ (reference sequence). CDR3 protein: CASSLRPQATGGELFF. Written as DNA, the CDR3 is TGTGCCAGCAGCTTACGGCCACAGGCGACGGGCGGGGAGCTGTTTTTT.

V and J are TRBV25-1 and TRBJ1-5; 7 positions match TRBD1. The CDR3 spans 14 residues. CDR1 MGHDK and CDR2 SYGVNS come from the germline V gene. V gave up 4 bases and J gave up 5 bases; unmatched junction bases: 5. The CDR3 nucleotides are TGTGCCAGCAGTGGACAGGGTTTCGATCAGCCCCAGCATTTT. This translates into CASSGQGFDQPQHF.

The CDR3 loop is CASSLAGANYGYTF. DNA for the CDR3: TGTGCCAGCAGCTTAGCCGGTGCTAACTATGGCTACACCTTC. This sequence joins TRBV11-2 and TRBJ1-2; no firm D call. Trimming stripped 1 base from V and 0 bases from J, with 6 bases between. The CDR3 spans 14 residues. Germline-derived CDR1 and CDR2 are SGHAT and FQNNGV.

This sequence joins TRBV9 and TRBJ1-2; D is uncertain. Germline lookup yields CDR1 SGDLS and CDR2 YYNGEE. This CDR3 is 16 amino acids long. The V end was cut by 3 bases, the J end by 6 bases, with 21 bases between. CDR3 nucleotide sequence: TGTGCCAGCAGCGCCGCAGAAAGCCTGGGATCCGATGGCTACACCTTC. Translating it yields CASSAAESLGSDGYTF. The full variable domain, completed using reference TRBV9 and TRBJ1-2, is DSGVTQTPKHLITATGQRVTLRCSPRSGDLSVYWYQQSLDQGLQFLIQYYNGEERAKGNILERFSAQQFPDLHSELNLSSLELGDSALYFCASSAAESLGSDGYTFGSGTRLTVV.

The rearrangement uses TRBV7-2 and TRBJ2-5; 9 nucleotides match TRBD1. Germline V gene data show CDR1 as SGHTA and CDR2 as FQGNSA. The CDR3 is 14 amino acids. Trimming at V came to 5 bases and at J to 5 bases, leaving 6 bases not matched to a gene. CDR3 in amino acids: CASSQGTGRETQYF. DNA for the CDR3: TGTGCCAGCAGCCAAGGGACAGGGCGGGAGACCCAGTACTTC.

CDR3 nucleotide sequence: TGTGCCAGCAGCCCCGTTGGCGGCTCCTACGAGCAGTACTTC. This gives the protein CASSPVGGSYEQYF. The chain is built from TRBV7-2 and TRBJ2-7; D unresolved. CDR1 is SGHTA, CDR2 FQGNSA, per germline. Trimming took off 5 bases at V and 0 bases at J, with 11 bases between the two ends. This CDR3 is built from 14 residues.

The genes are TRBV28 and TRBJ1-2; D remains ambiguous. From germline, CDR1 is MDHEN and CDR2 SYDVKM. The CDR3 contains 13 residues. The ends were cut back, 5 bases at V and 0 bases at J, with 7 bases in the middle. CDR3 residues: CASSNVPNYGYTF. CDR3 nucleotides: TGTGCCAGCAGTAACGTCCCTAACTATGGCTACACCTTC.

The gene calls are TRBV10-3 and TRBJ1-2, with D hard to call. Deletions cut 7 bases from V and 4 bases from J, with 19 bases between. CDR1 and CDR2 (germline): ENHRY, SYGVKD. The length of the CDR3 is 15 residues. CDR3: CAITPSPGASYGYTF. CDR3 coding DNA: TGTGCCATCACCCCTAGCCCAGGCGCAAGCTATGGCTACACCTTC.

The table lists this clone with a count of one. The chain uses TRBV5-1 and TRBJ1-1; no clear D gene. CDR3 size: 15 residues. In germline, CDR1 is SGHRS, CDR2 YFSETQ. The ends were cut back, 3 bases at V and 1 base at J, with 13 bases in the middle. This CDR3 is CASSSQPTPNTEAFF. For the CDR3, the DNA is TGCGCCAGCAGCTCCCAACCGACACCGAACACTGAAGCTTTCTTT.

J is TRBJ1-2 and V is TRBV29-1; TRBD1 is a possible D gene (5 bases). V was trimmed by 4 bases and J by 6 bases, leaving 9 bases between them. This CDR3 has 11 amino acids. Germline V gives CDR1 SQVTM, CDR2 ANQGSEA. The CDR3 nucleotides are TGCAGCGTTGCCGGGGGGGATGGCTACACCTTC. It translates to CSVAGGDGYTF.

The rearrangement uses TRBV28 and TRBJ2-3; D unclear. Trimming removed 4 bases from V and 0 bases from J, with 11 bases in between. The CDR3 has 15 residues. Germline V lookup: CDR1 MDHEN, CDR2 SYDVKM. The CDR3 region is CASSSPRPSTDTQYF. The DNA of the CDR3 is TGTGCCAGCAGTTCCCCGCGTCCTAGCACAGATACGCAGTATTTT.

The rearrangement uses TRBV5-4 and TRBJ2-5; TRBD2 matches at 13 bases. The junction had 12 bases not matched to a gene; V was cut back by 4 bases and J by 9 bases. In germline, CDR1 is SGHNT, CDR2 YYREEE (reference sequence). The CDR3 runs 16 residues. The CDR3 coding sequence is TGTGCCAGCAGCCCTACTAGCGGGAGGGCGACCGGAGCCCAGTACTTC. Amino acid sequence: CASSPTSGRATGAQYF.

V is TRBV5-1 and J is TRBJ1-1; 8 nucleotides align to TRBD1. Per germline, CDR1 SGHRS and CDR2 YFSETQ. The ends lost 0 bases at V and 10 bases at J; junction bases unmatched: 5. The CDR3 runs to 13 residues. Here the CDR3 DNA reads TGCGCCAGCAGCTTGGAACAGGGGGTTTTAGCTTTCTTT. Its translation is CASSLEQGVLAFF.

The chain carries TRBV19 and TRBJ2-1, with 11 positions matching TRBD2. J gave up 2 bases and V 6 bases, and 3 bases lay outside the gene matches. The CDR3 has 15 amino acids. CDR1 is LNHDA, CDR2 SQIVND, per germline (reference sequence). CDR3 sequence: CASRGTSGPYNEQFF. The CDR3 DNA reads as TGTGCCAGTAGGGGGACTAGCGGCCCCTACAATGAGCAGTTCTTC.

In this sample, this clone turned up once. The DNA of the CDR3 is TGTGCCAGCAGTGGGGGGAGGGCCAATGAGCAGTTCTTC. Encoded protein: CASSGGRANEQFF. The chain has TRBV28 and TRBJ2-1; 7 bases line up with TRBD2. CDR1 is MDHEN, CDR2 SYDVKM, per germline. This CDR3 region has 13 residues. Germline trimming cut 5 bases from V and 6 bases from J; bases unmatched to any gene: 4.

The chain employs TRBV6-5 and TRBJ2-5, with TRBD2 matching over 9 bases. The CDR3 is 16 residues long. Trimming cost V 2 bases and J 1 base; bases outside gene matches: 5. Germline assignment: CDR1 MNHEY and CDR2 SVGAGI. The CDR3 DNA follows: TGTGCCAGCAGTTACGGGCTAGCGGGGTCCCAAGAGACCCAGTACTTC. Its translation: CASSYGLAGSQETQYF.